Listed below are T cell receptor beta chains from one sample, sequenced in a study of siplizumab effects on memory and regulatory T cells. The assay was immunoSEQ multiplex PCR, and TCRdb's table has in-frame clones only and misses some. This sample has fewer than 85,000 clones; about 91% occur once, and the top ten carry about 1.4%. Source material: Tregs sorted from blood. Receptor source: a human donor in good health. The CDR3 runs from the conserved cysteine through the conserved F or W. The D gene is left open where the match is weak. Not every row has a clone size; where given, it reads once, few, many or a size class.

J,V,size,D,CDR3,DNA
TRBJ1-1,TRBV7-6,.,.,CASSFPQGRYTEAFF,TGTGCCAGCAGCTTCCCACAGGGAAGGTACACTGAAGCTTTCTTT
TRBJ1-6,TRBV6-6,once,TRBD1,CASRDRVDSPLHF,TGTGCCAGCCGGGACAGGGTTGATTCACCCCTCCACTTT
TRBJ2-2,TRBV7-9,once,.,CASSLNFPLPPGELFF,TGTGCCAGCAGCTTAAACTTCCCACTACCACCCGGGGAGCTGTTTTTT
TRBJ2-2,TRBV18,.,.,CASSPQVGAGELFF,TGTGCCAGCTCACCACAGGTGGGAGCCGGGGAGCTGTTTTTT
TRBJ2-5,TRBV5-4,.,.,CASSRTGPKETQYF,TGTGCCAGCAGCCGAACAGGGCCCAAAGAGACCCAGTACTTC
TRBJ1-6,TRBV2,.,.,CASSELSPSSPLHF,TGTGCCAGCAGTGAACTCAGCCCTTCTTCACCCCTCCACTTT
TRBJ2-5,TRBV5-4,few,TRBD2,CASSPGGGYGETQYF,TGTGCCAGCAGCCCCGGGGGAGGGTATGGAGAGACCCAGTACTTC
TRBJ2-4,TRBV5-1,few,.,CASSLEGGTPYLIQYF,TGCGCCAGCAGCTTGGAAGGCGGGACACCCTACCTCATTCAGTACTTC
TRBJ2-1,TRBV7-6,.,TRBD2,CASSLDGLAVNEQFF,TGTGCCAGCAGCTTAGATGGACTAGCGGTAAATGAGCAGTTCTTC
TRBJ2-3,TRBV5-1,.,TRBD1,CASSSTGGPDTQYF,TGCGCCAGCAGCTCGACAGGGGGACCAGATACGCAGTATTTT
TRBJ2-3,TRBV19,once,.,CASSRRGDTQYF,TGTGCCAGTAGTAGGAGGGGTGATACGCAGTATTTT
TRBJ2-1,TRBV10-3,.,TRBD2,CAISAGTSGASEQFF,TGTGCCATCAGCGCCGGGACTAGCGGGGCTTCTGAGCAGTTCTTC
TRBJ1-5,TRBV7-9,.,.,CASSLSGVNQPQHF,TGTGCCAGCAGCTTATCAGGGGTCAATCAGCCCCAGCATTTT
TRBJ2-1,TRBV15,.,.,CATSPGSMYNEQFF,TGTGCCACCAGCCCGGGGTCCATGTACAATGAGCAGTTCTTC
TRBJ2-2,TRBV5-4,once,TRBD2,CASSASWAGDNTGELFF,TGTGCCAGCAGCGCCTCGTGGGCGGGGGATAACACCGGGGAGCTGTTTTTT
TRBJ2-3,TRBV15,.,.,CATRQGGFTDTQYF,TGTGCCACCAGACAGGGCGGTTTCACAGATACGCAGTATTTT
TRBJ1-2,TRBV7-2,.,.,CASSRLYVTLRNLGYTF,TGTGCCAGCAGCCGCCTTTATGTCACTCTCCGAAATCTGGGCTACACCTTC
TRBJ1-2,TRBV6-1,.,.,CASPGQDYGYTF,TGTGCCAGCCCGGGGCAAGACTATGGCTACACCTTC
TRBJ1-5,TRBV6-1,few,TRBD1,CASSEDGTVGQPQHF,TGTGCCAGCAGTGAAGACGGGACAGTGGGTCAGCCCCAGCATTTT
TRBJ1-5,TRBV6-1,.,.,CATTSAGSNQPQHF,TGTGCCACTACTTCGGCCGGTAGCAATCAGCCCCAGCATTTT
TRBJ2-3,TRBV7-9,once,.,CASNYHMDTQYF,TGTGCCAGCAATTACCACATGGATACGCAGTATTTT
TRBJ1-5,TRBV9,.,TRBD1,CASSVGTGPQPQHF,TGTGCCAGCAGCGTAGGGACAGGCCCTCAGCCCCAGCATTTT
TRBJ2-7,TRBV27,.,TRBD1,CASSFRRTGEAYEQYF,TGTGCCAGCAGTTTCCGTCGGACAGGGGAGGCCTACGAGCAGTACTTC
TRBJ1-5,TRBV19,.,.,CASQSRVSSNQPQHF,TGTGCCAGCCAGAGCAGGGTGTCGAGCAATCAGCCCCAGCATTTT
TRBJ1-5,TRBV25-1,.,.,CASSEQLAGQYSNQPQHF,TGTGCCAGCAGTGAACAGTTAGCCGGGCAATATAGCAATCAGCCCCAGCATTTT
TRBJ2-7,TRBV5-1,.,.,CASSSGLREQYF,TGCGCCAGCAGCTCCGGCCTGAGGGAGCAGTACTTC
TRBJ2-2,TRBV5-5,.,TRBD1,CASSRPTGGNTGELFF,TGTGCCAGCAGCCGCCCTACAGGGGGGAACACCGGGGAGCTGTTTTTT
TRBJ2-3,TRBV6-5,.,.,CASSYSAGTDTQYF,TGTGCCAGCAGTTACTCTGCAGGCACAGATACGCAGTATTTT
TRBJ1-2,TRBV7-9,.,TRBD1,CASSLGTGFRNTF,TGTGCCAGCAGCTTAGGGACAGGGTTTAGAAACACCTTC
TRBJ2-3,TRBV5-1,once,TRBD1,CASNLDRSSIDTQYF,TGCGCCAGCAATCTGGACAGGTCCTCGATAGATACGCAGTATTTT
TRBJ2-6,TRBV28,.,.,CASITDSSGANVLTF,TGTGCCAGCATAACGGACAGCTCTGGGGCCAACGTCCTGACTTTC
TRBJ1-4,TRBV10-2,.,TRBD1,CASRPGTGINEKLFF,TGCGCCAGCAGACCCGGGACAGGGATTAATGAAAAACTGTTTTTT
TRBJ2-2,TRBV30,.,.,CAWRGTGELFF,TGTGCCTGGAGGGGCACCGGGGAGCTGTTTTTT
TRBJ1-2,TRBV12-2,.,.,CASRLVEGWGQGLPNYGYTF,TGTGCAAGTCGCTTAGTCGAAGGTTGGGGTCAGGGATTGCCTAACTATGGCTACACCTTC
TRBJ1-1,TRBV5-1,.,.,CASNGGANTEAFF,TGCGCCAGCAATGGGGGCGCGAACACTGAAGCTTTCTTT
TRBJ2-6,TRBV19,.,.,CASSKPGVSGANVLTF,TGTGCCAGTAGTAAGCCGGGCGTCTCTGGGGCCAACGTCCTGACTTTC